This TCR beta chain was observed in a study of T cell responses to AZD1222 COVID-19 vaccine. Overall study: It was second doses at about 4 or about 12 weeks that were pooled.

Trimming cost V 4 bases and J 7 bases; bases outside gene matches: 13. Germline V CDR1 and CDR2: SGHNT, YYREEE (reference sequence). This CDR3 spans 17 amino acids. Overall study results and limits: In all cases, repertoires were sampled only after the peak T cell response. Breadth and depth of Spike-specific TCRs rose after two AZD1222 doses. Clonal diversity was possibly underestimated, and the donors were mostly white British, with more females.

This table comes from immunoSEQ multiplex PCR, and its TCRdb copy is limited to in-frame clones, with some not included. Of 120,000 to 150,000 clones in the sample, under 95% were seen once. For this clone: What it binds is not known.

This rearrangement joins TRBV5-4 to TRBJ1-6; 8 nucleotides align to TRBD1. This sample comprised peripheral blood, obtained on day 0 of AZD1222 vaccination. The TCR originated in an adult in good health. The DNA of the CDR3 is TGTGCCAGCAGCCCCGCACGGCCCGACAGGGGCAATTCACCCCTCCACTTT. This sequence encodes CASSPARPDRGNSPLHF. The whole variable domain, filled in from reference TRBV5-4 and TRBJ1-6, reads ETGVTQSPTHLIKTRGQQVTLRCSSQSGHNTVSWYQQALGQGPQFIFQYYREEENGRGNFPPRFSGLQFPNYSSELNVNALELDDSALYLCASSPARPDRGNSPLHFGNGTRLTVT.